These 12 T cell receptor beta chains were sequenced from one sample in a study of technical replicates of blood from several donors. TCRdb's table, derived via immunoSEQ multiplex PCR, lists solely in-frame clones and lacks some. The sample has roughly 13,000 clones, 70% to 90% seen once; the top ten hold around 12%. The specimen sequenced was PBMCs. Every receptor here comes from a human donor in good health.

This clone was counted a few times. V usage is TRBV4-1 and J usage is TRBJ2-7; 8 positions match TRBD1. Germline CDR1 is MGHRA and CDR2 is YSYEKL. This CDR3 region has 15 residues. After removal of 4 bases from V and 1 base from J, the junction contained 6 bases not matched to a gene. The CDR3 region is CASSLGQGPSYEQYF. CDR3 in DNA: TGCGCCAGCAGCCTCGGACAGGGACCTTCCTACGAGCAGTACTTC.

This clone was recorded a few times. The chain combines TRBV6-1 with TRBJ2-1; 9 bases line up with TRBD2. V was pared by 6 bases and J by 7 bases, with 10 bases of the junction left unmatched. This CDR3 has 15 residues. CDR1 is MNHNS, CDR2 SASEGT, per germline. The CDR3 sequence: CASSSEAGGLNEQFF. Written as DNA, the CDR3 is TGTGCCAGCAGCTCTGAAGCGGGAGGTTTAAATGAGCAGTTCTTC.

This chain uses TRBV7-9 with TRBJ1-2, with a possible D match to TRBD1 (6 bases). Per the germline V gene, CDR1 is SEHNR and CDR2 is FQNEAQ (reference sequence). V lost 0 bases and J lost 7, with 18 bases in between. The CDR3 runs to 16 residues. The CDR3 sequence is CASSLARRGGVFGYTF. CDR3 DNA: TGTGCCAGCAGCTTAGCTCGACGGGGGGGCGTTTTTGGCTACACCTTC.

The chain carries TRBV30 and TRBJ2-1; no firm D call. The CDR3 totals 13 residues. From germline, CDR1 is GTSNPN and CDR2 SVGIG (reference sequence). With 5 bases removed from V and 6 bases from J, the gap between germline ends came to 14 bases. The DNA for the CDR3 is TGTGCCTGGTCCCAATTTTCAGGCAATGAGCAGTTCTTC. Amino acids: CAWSQFSGNEQFF.

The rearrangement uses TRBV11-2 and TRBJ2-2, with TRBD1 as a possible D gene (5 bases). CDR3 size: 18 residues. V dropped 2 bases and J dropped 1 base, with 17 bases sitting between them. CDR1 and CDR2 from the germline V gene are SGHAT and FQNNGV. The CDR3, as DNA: TGTGCCAGCAGCTTAAGAACTCGCCAGGGCGTGAACACCGGGGAGCTGTTTTTT. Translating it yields CASSLRTRQGVNTGELFF.

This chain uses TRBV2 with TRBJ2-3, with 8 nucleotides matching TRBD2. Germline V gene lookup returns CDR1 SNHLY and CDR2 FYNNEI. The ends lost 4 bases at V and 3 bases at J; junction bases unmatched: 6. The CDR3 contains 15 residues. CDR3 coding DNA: TGTGCCAGCAGTGTGTTTAGCGGGGAAACAGATACGCAGTATTTT. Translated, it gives CASSVFSGETDTQYF.

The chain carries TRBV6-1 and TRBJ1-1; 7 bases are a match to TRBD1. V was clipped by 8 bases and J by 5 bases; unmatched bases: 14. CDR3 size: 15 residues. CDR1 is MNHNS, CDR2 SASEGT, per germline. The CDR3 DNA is TGTGCCAGCTTACCACTACAGGGGCTTAGGACTGAAGCTTTCTTT. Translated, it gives CASLPLQGLRTEAFF.

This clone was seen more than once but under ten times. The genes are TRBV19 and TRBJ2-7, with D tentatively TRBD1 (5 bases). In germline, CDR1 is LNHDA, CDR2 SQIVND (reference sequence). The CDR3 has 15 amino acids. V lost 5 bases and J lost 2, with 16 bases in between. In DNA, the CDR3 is TGTGCCAGTAGTCGAACCGTACAGGCCACCTACGAGCAGTACTTC. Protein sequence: CASSRTVQATYEQYF.

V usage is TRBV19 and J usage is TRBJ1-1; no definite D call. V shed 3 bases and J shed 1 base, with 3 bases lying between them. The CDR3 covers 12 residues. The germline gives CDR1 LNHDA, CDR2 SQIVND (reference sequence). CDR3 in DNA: TGTGCCAGTAGTATCGGGAACACTGAAGCTTTCTTT. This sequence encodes CASSIGNTEAFF. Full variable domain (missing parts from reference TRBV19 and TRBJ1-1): DGGITQSPKYLFRKEGQNVTLSCEQNLNHDAMYWYRQDPGQGLRLIYYSQIVNDFQKGDIAEGYSVSREKKESFPLTVTSAQKNPTAFYLCASSIGNTEAFFGQGTRLTVV.

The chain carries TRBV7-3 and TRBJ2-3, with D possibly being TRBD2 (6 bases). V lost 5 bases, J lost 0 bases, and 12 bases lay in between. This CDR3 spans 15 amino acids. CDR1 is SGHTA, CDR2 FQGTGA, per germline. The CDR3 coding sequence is TGTGCCAGCAGCCTTGGACTAACTAGCACAGATACGCAGTATTTT. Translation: CASSLGLTSTDTQYF.

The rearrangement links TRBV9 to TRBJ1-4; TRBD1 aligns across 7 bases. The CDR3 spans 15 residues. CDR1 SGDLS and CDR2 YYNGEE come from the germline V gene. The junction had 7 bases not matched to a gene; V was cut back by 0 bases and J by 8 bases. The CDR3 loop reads CASSVGVRGDEKLFF. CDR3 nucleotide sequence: TGTGCCAGCAGCGTAGGGGTCAGGGGGGACGAAAAACTGTTTTTT.

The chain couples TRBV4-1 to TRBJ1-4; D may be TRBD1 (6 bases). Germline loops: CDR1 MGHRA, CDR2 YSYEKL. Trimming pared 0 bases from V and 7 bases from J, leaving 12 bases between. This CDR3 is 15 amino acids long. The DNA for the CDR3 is TGCGCCAGCAGCCAAGATCCAGGGGTGGTTGAAAAACTGTTTTTT. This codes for CASSQDPGVVEKLFF.